This TCR beta chain was sequenced for a study of CD8 T cells in ankylosing spondylitis (dated by TCRdb to the late 2010s). Background on the whole study: The study set out to find disease-linked TCR variants by profiling T cell receptor beta repertoires in ankylosing spondylitis patients and healthy donors. In total, the full study cohort was made up of 95 to 110 healthy donors and 25 or so ankylosing spondylitis patients. Peripheral blood samples were taken, and synovial fluid was additionally collected from ankylosing spondylitis patients.

Study-wide findings and limitations: The disease-linked clones were reported to be significantly enriched in matched synovial fluid samples from ankylosing spondylitis patients. Some TCR beta motif variants had previously been reported in synovial fluid and blood of reactive arthritis patients, which suggested common disease-initiation mechanisms. Blood from ankylosing spondylitis patients appeared to be characterized by a TCR beta motif made up of several highly homologous amino acid variants. The disease-linked clones had a CD8+ phenotype and were found at relatively low frequencies in peripheral blood.

This clonotype was seen ten or more times. Its antigen is unknown. No much larger clone exists at a distance of one base, and base qualities are not known. Sequencer: Illumina HiSeq 2500. Quantitative 5'-RACE with molecular barcodes was used to prepare TCR beta libraries. From the authors' description of their analysis: To identify disease-linked TCR variants, a new computational method was used, one built on a probabilistic model of VDJ rearrangement. Clones were called with MiXCR by TCRdb after fastp trimmed the public reads at Q25, and only in-frame beta chains were retained. For every CDR3 protein sequence, its rows merge into one entry that carries the most common genes and DNA. None of the V and J calls come from the authors' own analysis; TCRdb made them. This sample comprises around 250,000 distinct CDR3 sequences, about 10% of them detected only once. The biggest ten clones account for less than 7% of the sample.

The sequence derives from a male donor with ankylosing spondylitis or in good health (not recorded which). Sequencing was done on a sample of blood, either unsorted or a sorted T cell fraction (not recorded which).

The CDR3: CASSFGISNEQFF. DNA sequence: TGCGCCAGCAGCTTCGGCATTAGCAATGAGCAGTTCTTC. The rearrangement joined TRBV5-1 to TRBJ2-1, with the D gene uncertain. Including the terminal cysteine and phenylalanine, the CDR3 comprises 13 residues. Of the read, only the CDR3 DNA is kept; its 39 bases are in frame from base 1. The germline V gene gives CDR1 as SGHRS and CDR2 as YFSETQ. Trimming costs V 2 bases and J 6 bases, and their ends lie 9 bases apart.